This T cell receptor beta chain was obtained from a study of T cell responses to AZD1222 COVID-19 vaccine. TCRdb keeps only in-frame clones here, not all; method: immunoSEQ multiplex PCR. The sample includes approximately 64,000 clones, around nine tenths of them seen just once. The clonotype was recovered from an adult who received the MenACWY meningococcal vaccine as a control. Sequenced material: peripheral blood, taken 28 days after the second dose of the MenACWY control vaccine.

The CDR3 DNA reads TGTGCCAGCAGCTTAGACCCCAGAGCAGGTGAAGCTTTCTTT. Amino acid sequence: CASSLDPRAGEAFF. The V call is TRBV11-2, the J call TRBJ1-1; D call uncertain. Germline CDR1 SGHAT, CDR2 FQNNGV. CDR3 length: 14 amino acids. Trimming took 0 bases from V and 7 from J, leaving 12 bases between them.